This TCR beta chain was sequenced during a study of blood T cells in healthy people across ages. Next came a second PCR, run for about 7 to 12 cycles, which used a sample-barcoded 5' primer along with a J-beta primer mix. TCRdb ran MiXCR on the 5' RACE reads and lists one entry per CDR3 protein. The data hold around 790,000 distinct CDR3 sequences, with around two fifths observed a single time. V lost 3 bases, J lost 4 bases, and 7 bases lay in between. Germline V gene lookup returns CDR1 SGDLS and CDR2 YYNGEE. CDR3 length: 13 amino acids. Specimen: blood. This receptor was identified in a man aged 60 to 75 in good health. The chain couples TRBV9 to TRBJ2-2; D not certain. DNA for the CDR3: TGTGCCAGCAGCGGAGAGGTCACCGGGGAGCTGTTTTTT. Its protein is CASSGEVTGELFF.